This is a list of T cell receptor beta chains from one sample in a study of shared clonotypes between healthy human individuals. Profiling relied on immunoSEQ multiplex PCR, and the TCRdb table lists in-frame clones only, not all of them. The repertoire holds 2 million to 2.5 million clones, about 95% seen once, with roughly 1% in the top ten. The sequenced sample was naive CD8+ T cells sorted from blood. Receptor source: a man younger than 35 in good health. CDR3s include the opening cysteine and the closing phenylalanine or tryptophan. Fields, in order: D gene, clone size, J gene, V gene, CDR3 protein, CDR3 DNA. A D gene is named only where the DNA matches it firmly. The size field is filled for only some rows; it gives once, few, many or a size class.

D: TRBD1
size: -
J: TRBJ1-2
V: TRBV13
CDR3: CASSLGGSLGQPPNYGYTF
DNA: TGTGCCAGCAGCTTAGGAGGTTCGTTGGGACAGCCTCCTAACTATGGCTACACCTTC

D: -
size: -
J: TRBJ2-7
V: TRBV5-1
CDR3: CASTWGGGSYEQYF
DNA: TGCGCCAGCACCTGGGGGGGCGGGTCCTACGAGCAGTACTTC

D: TRBD1
size: -
J: TRBJ2-7
V: TRBV5-1
CDR3: CASSLAAGQGTYEQYF
DNA: TGCGCCAGCAGCTTGGCGGCAGGACAGGGGACCTACGAGCAGTACTTC

D: TRBD2
size: -
J: TRBJ2-2
V: TRBV2
CDR3: CASSEAGWTSGSYRGGTGELFF
DNA: TGTGCCAGCAGTGAAGCGGGCTGGACTAGCGGGAGTTACCGTGGGGGCACCGGGGAGCTGTTTTTT

D: -
size: -
J: TRBJ2-1
V: TRBV21-1
CDR3: CASSAEPGLGDNEQFF
DNA: TGTGCCAGCAGCGCCGAACCGGGACTAGGGGACAATGAGCAGTTCTTC

D: -
size: -
J: TRBJ2-1
V: TRBV9
CDR3: CASSPGELMNEQFF
DNA: TGTGCCAGCAGCCCCGGGGAATTGATGAATGAGCAGTTCTTC

D: -
size: -
J: TRBJ2-2
V: TRBV7-9
CDR3: CASSHRETNTGELFF
DNA: TGTGCCAGCAGCCACAGGGAGACGAACACCGGGGAGCTGTTTTTT

D: TRBD1
size: -
J: TRBJ2-1
V: TRBV4-1
CDR3: CASSRDRGSYNEQFF
DNA: TGCGCCAGCAGCCGGGACAGGGGGAGTTACAATGAGCAGTTCTTC

D: -
size: -
J: TRBJ2-2
V: TRBV2
CDR3: CASIDRDLAGELFF
DNA: TGTGCCAGCATCGACCGGGACTTGGCCGGGGAGCTGTTTTTT

D: -
size: -
J: TRBJ2-7
V: TRBV7-9
CDR3: CASSPSSYYEQYF
DNA: TGTGCCAGCAGCCCCAGTTCTTACTACGAGCAGTACTTC

D: TRBD1
size: -
J: TRBJ1-1
V: TRBV4-2
CDR3: CASSQPGQGGTEAFF
DNA: TGTGCCAGCAGCCAACCGGGACAGGGAGGCACTGAAGCTTTCTTT

D: -
size: -
J: TRBJ1-2
V: TRBV2
CDR3: CASSDLGNVDYGYTF
DNA: TGTGCCAGCAGTGATTTAGGGAATGTGGACTATGGCTACACCTTC

D: TRBD1
size: -
J: TRBJ1-1
V: TRBV10-1
CDR3: CASSESGTGAAEAFF
DNA: TGCGCCAGCAGTGAGTCAGGGACAGGGGCCGCTGAAGCTTTCTTT

D: -
size: -
J: TRBJ2-3
V: TRBV27
CDR3: CASSTIQIADTQYF
DNA: TGTGCCAGCAGCACGATACAGATAGCGGATACGCAGTATTTT

D: -
size: -
J: TRBJ2-1
V: TRBV11-2
CDR3: CASSLFPAQVNEQFF
DNA: TGTGCCAGCAGCTTATTCCCTGCTCAGGTCAATGAGCAGTTCTTC

D: -
size: -
J: TRBJ2-7
V: TRBV5-8
CDR3: CASSHDWDEQYF
DNA: TGTGCCAGCAGCCACGACTGGGACGAGCAGTACTTC

D: -
size: -
J: TRBJ1-3
V: TRBV9
CDR3: CASSVRDGVSGNTIYF
DNA: TGTGCCAGCAGCGTCCGGGACGGTGTCTCTGGAAACACCATATATTTT

D: -
size: -
J: TRBJ2-2
V: TRBV10-2
CDR3: CASSEWGGGELFF
DNA: TGCGCCAGCAGTGAGTGGGGCGGCGGGGAGCTGTTTTTT

D: -
size: -
J: TRBJ1-1
V: TRBV29-1
CDR3: CSVEAASGEAFF
DNA: TGCAGCGTTGAAGCCGCCTCGGGTGAAGCTTTCTTT

D: -
size: -
J: TRBJ2-7
V: TRBV28
CDR3: CASSPSYDTDYEQYF
DNA: TGTGCCAGCAGTCCATCCTATGACACGGACTACGAGCAGTACTTC

D: -
size: -
J: TRBJ2-1
V: TRBV27
CDR3: CASSQGGVLAPSSYNEQFF
DNA: TGTGCCAGCAGTCAAGGGGGAGTTCTAGCGCCAAGCTCCTACAATGAGCAGTTCTTC

D: -
size: -
J: TRBJ2-3
V: TRBV12-5
CDR3: CASEVESTDTQYF
DNA: TGTGCTAGTGAAGTGGAGAGCACAGATACGCAGTATTTT

D: -
size: -
J: TRBJ1-1
V: TRBV9
CDR3: CASSVDLDAYTEAFF
DNA: TGTGCCAGCAGCGTAGATCTTGATGCGTACACTGAAGCTTTCTTT

D: TRBD2
size: -
J: TRBJ2-1
V: TRBV4-3
CDR3: CASSWGLAGVGNEQFF
DNA: TGCGCCAGCAGCTGGGGACTAGCGGGAGTGGGCAATGAGCAGTTCTTC

D: TRBD2
size: -
J: TRBJ2-3
V: TRBV29-1
CDR3: CSVRGGLGTDTQYF
DNA: TGCAGCGTTCGGGGGGGACTAGGCACAGATACGCAGTATTTT

D: -
size: -
J: TRBJ2-5
V: TRBV7-9
CDR3: CASSPVSKLEKETQYF
DNA: TGTGCCAGCAGCCCTGTCAGCAAGCTCGAAAAAGAGACCCAGTACTTC

D: TRBD2
size: -
J: TRBJ2-3
V: TRBV4-3
CDR3: CASSQDLGLAGVGTTDTQYF
DNA: TGCGCCAGCAGCCAAGATCTCGGACTAGCGGGAGTGGGGACCACAGATACGCAGTATTTT

D: -
size: -
J: TRBJ2-7
V: TRBV29-1
CDR3: CSVEAEKDEQYF
DNA: TGCAGCGTTGAGGCGGAGAAGGACGAGCAGTACTTC

D: TRBD2
size: once
J: TRBJ2-3
V: TRBV7-9
CDR3: CASSSRLAGVIDTQYF
DNA: TGTGCCAGCAGCTCCCGACTAGCGGGAGTAATAGATACGCAGTATTTT

D: TRBD2
size: -
J: TRBJ2-5
V: TRBV9
CDR3: CASRGGSQETQYF
DNA: TGTGCCAGCAGGGGGGGGTCCCAAGAGACCCAGTACTTC

D: TRBD2
size: -
J: TRBJ2-1
V: TRBV4-1
CDR3: CASSGRAASGPSSYNEQFF
DNA: TGCGCCAGCAGCGGAAGGGCGGCTAGCGGACCGAGCTCCTACAATGAGCAGTTCTTC

D: -
size: once
J: TRBJ1-6
V: TRBV19
CDR3: CATWEGLGNSPLHF
DNA: TGTGCCACCTGGGAGGGGTTAGGTAATTCACCCCTCCACTTT

D: TRBD1
size: once
J: TRBJ1-4
V: TRBV11-2
CDR3: CASSWGTGIELFF
DNA: TGTGCCAGCAGCTGGGGGACAGGGATCGAACTGTTTTTT

D: TRBD2
size: once
J: TRBJ2-5
V: TRBV13
CDR3: CASSRGLAGPQETQYF
DNA: TGTGCCAGCAGTCGCGGACTAGCGGGGCCCCAAGAGACCCAGTACTTC

D: TRBD1
size: -
J: TRBJ2-5
V: TRBV14
CDR3: CASSQFTGTGSQETQYF
DNA: TGTGCCAGCAGCCAATTCACCGGGACAGGATCTCAAGAGACCCAGTACTTC

D: -
size: -
J: TRBJ2-2
V: TRBV4-1
CDR3: CASSQGPFSGRELFF
DNA: TGCGCCAGCAGCCAAGGACCTTTTTCGGGGCGGGAGCTGTTTTTT

D: TRBD2
size: -
J: TRBJ2-3
V: TRBV27
CDR3: CASTRLAGGVDTQYF
DNA: TGTGCCAGCACCAGACTAGCGGGGGGCGTGGATACGCAGTATTTT

D: -
size: -
J: TRBJ1-1
V: TRBV28
CDR3: CASSFRGVNTEAFF
DNA: TGTGCCAGCAGTTTCAGGGGAGTGAACACTGAAGCTTTCTTT

D: -
size: -
J: TRBJ2-5
V: TRBV6-5
CDR3: CASSYSVAGEETQYF
DNA: TGTGCCAGCAGTTACTCGGTGGCAGGGGAGGAGACCCAGTACTTC

D: -
size: -
J: TRBJ1-2
V: TRBV5-4
CDR3: CASSLGGDLDYGYTF
DNA: TGTGCCAGCAGCTTGGGGGGGGATCTAGACTATGGCTACACCTTC

D: TRBD1
size: -
J: TRBJ1-6
V: TRBV6-5
CDR3: CASSWGTGTNSPLHF
DNA: TGTGCCAGCAGTTGGGGGACAGGAACCAATTCACCCCTCCACTTT

D: -
size: -
J: TRBJ1-1
V: TRBV2
CDR3: CASGPHGGRNTEAFF
DNA: TGTGCCAGCGGTCCTCACGGGGGGCGGAACACTGAAGCTTTCTTT

D: TRBD2
size: -
J: TRBJ2-1
V: TRBV29-1
CDR3: CSDLSGGSYNEQFF
DNA: TGCAGCGACCTTAGCGGGGGATCCTACAATGAGCAGTTCTTC

D: -
size: once
J: TRBJ2-7
V: TRBV4-3
CDR3: CASSQAGPPYEQYF
DNA: TGCGCCAGCAGCCAAGCTGGGCCTCCCTACGAGCAGTACTTC

D: -
size: -
J: TRBJ1-2
V: TRBV9
CDR3: CASSVAHEANYGYTF
DNA: TGTGCCAGCAGCGTTGCGCATGAAGCTAACTATGGCTACACCTTC

D: -
size: -
J: TRBJ1-5
V: TRBV27
CDR3: CASSFEGDQPQHF
DNA: TGTGCCAGCAGTTTCGAAGGGGATCAGCCCCAGCATTTT

D: -
size: few
J: TRBJ1-6
V: TRBV4-3
CDR3: CASSQDAGENSPLHF
DNA: TGCGCCAGCAGCCAAGATGCAGGGGAGAATTCACCCCTCCACTTT

D: -
size: -
J: TRBJ2-7
V: TRBV11-2
CDR3: CASSTTAYEQYF
DNA: TGTGCCAGCAGCACAACCGCCTACGAGCAGTACTTC

D: -
size: once
J: TRBJ2-7
V: TRBV28
CDR3: CASSLGVGGDEQYF
DNA: TGTGCCAGCAGTTTAGGCGTCGGTGGGGACGAGCAGTACTTC

D: -
size: -
J: TRBJ1-4
V: TRBV25-1
CDR3: CASIIKGQRVEKLFF
DNA: TGTGCCAGCATCATAAAGGGACAAAGGGTTGAAAAACTGTTTTTT

D: -
size: -
J: TRBJ2-3
V: TRBV7-9
CDR3: CASSLEQGSLWADTQYF
DNA: TGTGCCAGCAGCTTAGAGCAGGGGAGTCTTTGGGCAGATACGCAGTATTTT